The entry below describes one TCR beta chain. TCRdb's table, derived via immunoSEQ multiplex PCR, lists solely in-frame clones and lacks some. The sample holds 65,000 or so clones, 78% seen once. These data belong to a study of blood T cell repertoires in COVID-19. Study-wide background: PBMCs, B-cell-depleted T cells, or T cells provided the cDNA or gDNA that made up the material.

With 3 bases removed from V and 3 bases from J, the gap between germline ends came to 19 bases. CDR1 is SGDLS and CDR2 is YYNGEE in the germline V gene. This CDR3 contains 17 residues. The chain combines TRBV9 with TRBJ2-4; maybe TRBD2 (7 bases). The sequenced material came from peripheral blood. The TCR comes from a human donor in a cohort sampled during active COVID-19. Here the CDR3 reads CASSAGGRWEVKNIQYF. The CDR3 coding sequence is TGTGCCAGCAGCGCGGGGGGCCGTTGGGAGGTCAAAAACATTCAGTACTTC. Combining the CDR3 with reference TRBV9 and TRBJ2-4 gives the whole variable domain DSGVTQTPKHLITATGQRVTLRCSPRSGDLSVYWYQQSLDQGLQFLIQYYNGEERAKGNILERFSAQQFPDLHSELNLSSLELGDSALYFCASSAGGRWEVKNIQYFGAGTRLSVL.